The rows below give T cell receptor beta chains drawn from one sample of a study of T-cell memory formation after mild COVID-19. MiXCR, run by TCRdb on the 5' RACE reads, gives a single entry per CDR3 protein. The sample yields around 150,000 distinct CDR3 sequences, more than 14% seen once. The material sequenced was PBMCs or a T cell subset sorted from them (not recorded which). These receptor sequences come from an adult woman who had mild COVID-19 (a few samples of this study predate the infection). Cell type and time point are not known. CDR3s include the opening cysteine and the closing phenylalanine or tryptophan. The D gene is left open where the match is weak. Not every row has a clone size; where given, it reads once, few, many or a size class.

TRBJ2-1	TRBD2	TRBV20-1	few	CSARRLAGGNEQFF	TGCAGTGCCAGGAGGCTAGCGGGCGGGAATGAGCAGTTCTTC
TRBJ2-3	-	TRBV7-2	few	CASSLGVQRTDTQYF	TGTGCCAGCAGCTTAGGAGTTCAACGCACAGATACGCAGTATTTT
TRBJ2-1	TRBD2	TRBV2	few	CASRAGLVVNEQFF	TGTGCCAGCAGGGCGGGACTAGTGGTGAATGAGCAGTTCTTC
TRBJ2-7	TRBD1	TRBV13	few	CASSLGSGQTYEQYF	TGTGCCAGCAGCTTAGGCTCGGGACAGACCTACGAGCAGTACTTC
TRBJ2-7	TRBD1	TRBV5-6	-	CASSPPGGYSYEQYF	TGTGCCAGCAGCCCCCCAGGGGGATACTCCTACGAGCAGTACTTC
TRBJ2-5	-	TRBV12-3/TRBV12-4	many	CASSQPPETQYF	TGTGCCAGCAGCCAACCCCCGGAGACCCAGTACTTC
TRBJ2-2	TRBD1	TRBV25-1	few	CASSEYGTGNTGELFF	TGTGCCAGCAGTGAATATGGGACAGGGAACACCGGGGAGCTGTTTTTT
TRBJ2-7	TRBD2	TRBV12-3/TRBV12-4	-	CASSLPGLAYEQYF	TGTGCCAGCAGTTTACCGGGACTAGCTTACGAGCAGTACTTC
TRBJ2-1	TRBD2	TRBV5-1	few	CASSLLVAGVRNEQFF	TGCGCCAGCAGCTTGCTCGTAGCGGGGGTGCGGAATGAGCAGTTCTTC
TRBJ1-5	TRBD1	TRBV7-9	few	CASSPSGQKNQPQHF	TGTGCCAGCAGCCCCTCGGGACAGAAAAATCAGCCCCAGCATTTT
TRBJ2-6	-	TRBV30	-	CAWSSGVGANVLTF	TGTGCCTGGAGTTCAGGGGTTGGGGCCAACGTCCTGACTTTC
TRBJ2-3	TRBD2	TRBV3-1	few	CASSLRTSGSSTDTQYF	TGTGCCAGCAGCCTCCGGACTAGCGGGAGTAGCACAGATACGCAGTATTTT
TRBJ1-4	-	TRBV15	-	CATSGGGQSEKLFF	TGTGCCACGTCGGGAGGGGGGCAGAGTGAAAAACTGTTTTTT
TRBJ2-7	-	TRBV7-9	many	CASSLTGTYEQYF	TGTGCCAGCAGCTTAACAGGGACCTACGAGCAGTACTTC
TRBJ2-1	TRBD2	TRBV20-1	-	CSARAPGLGYNEQFF	TGCAGTGCTAGAGCCCCGGGACTAGGGTACAATGAGCAGTTCTTC
TRBJ1-1	-	TRBV12-3/TRBV12-4	-	CASSLGGADTEAFF	TGTGCCAGCAGTTTAGGGGGCGCCGACACTGAAGCTTTCTTT
TRBJ2-1	-	TRBV14	-	CASSQDAYTEQFF	TGTGCCAGCAGCCAAGACGCCTACACCGAGCAGTTCTTC
TRBJ2-5	-	TRBV9	-	CASSAFDEETQYF	TGTGCCAGCAGCGCGTTCGATGAAGAGACCCAGTACTTC
TRBJ1-1	TRBD1	TRBV5-1	-	CASSADRGGWNTEAFF	TGCGCCAGCAGCGCGGACAGGGGAGGATGGAACACTGAAGCTTTCTTT
TRBJ2-3	-	TRBV29-1	-	CRKGWRGDTQYF	TGCAGAAAAGGCTGGAGGGGGGATACGCAGTATTTT
TRBJ2-1	TRBD2	TRBV10-3	few	CAIREREGGEQFF	TGTGCCATCAGGGAGCGGGAGGGGGGTGAGCAGTTCTTC
TRBJ1-1	-	TRBV7-9	few	CASSATWDTEAFF	TGTGCCAGCAGCGCCACGTGGGACACTGAAGCTTTCTTT
TRBJ2-7	-	TRBV12-3/TRBV12-4	-	CASSLAQGLFYEQYF	TGTGCCAGCAGTTTAGCACAGGGTTTGTTCTACGAGCAGTACTTC
TRBJ2-5	-	TRBV7-8	-	CASTRRDSLRETQYF	TGTGCCAGCACCCGGAGGGACTCTCTGAGAGAAACCCAGTACTTC
TRBJ1-1	-	TRBV6-5	-	CASSYWVDGAGQWNTEAFF	TGTGCCAGCAGTTACTGGGTCGATGGGGCAGGACAGTGGAACACTGAAGCTTTCTTT
TRBJ2-5	TRBD2	TRBV7-2	few	CASSSAGRPQETQYF	TGTGCCAGCAGCTCAGCGGGACGGCCCCAAGAGACCCAGTACTTC
TRBJ2-1	TRBD2	TRBV4-3	-	CASSQVSWLAGVGPRNEQFF	TGCGCCAGCAGCCAAGTATCGTGGCTAGCGGGTGTAGGGCCCCGCAATGAGCAGTTCTTC
TRBJ2-2	-	TRBV11-2	few	CASSLVFGRQTGELFF	TGTGCCAGCAGCTTAGTTTTTGGGAGGCAGACCGGGGAGCTGTTTTTT
TRBJ2-7	-	TRBV20-1	-	CSARTLYEQYF	TGCAGTGCTAGAACTCTGTACGAGCAGTACTTC
TRBJ2-3	-	TRBV18	few	CASSPLATDTQYF	TGTGCCAGCTCACCACTAGCCACAGATACGCAGTATTTT
TRBJ1-1	-	TRBV29-1	-	CSVERDREAFF	TGCAGCGTTGAAAGGGACCGGGAAGCTTTCTTT
TRBJ2-1	-	TRBV30	-	CAWSVTSANEQFF	TGTGCCTGGAGTGTAACGAGCGCCAATGAGCAGTTCTTC
TRBJ2-3	TRBD1	TRBV7-2	few	CASRRTGTDTQYF	TGTGCCAGCAGGAGGACAGGTACAGATACGCAGTATTTT
TRBJ2-2	-	TRBV7-9	few	CASSFRPSGELFF	TGTGCCAGCAGCTTTCGACCCTCCGGGGAGCTGTTTTTT
TRBJ1-1	TRBD1	TRBV19	few	CASRTGGIMNTEAFF	TGTGCCAGTAGGACAGGGGGCATCATGAACACTGAAGCTTTCTTT
TRBJ2-7	TRBD1	TRBV30	-	CASGQTYEQYF	TGTGCCTCGGGACAGACCTACGAGCAGTACTTC
TRBJ2-5	-	TRBV7-7	many	CASSTRLGETQYF	TGTGCTAGCAGCACCCGTTTGGGGGAGACCCAGTACTTC
TRBJ2-1	TRBD2	TRBV14	few	CASSPTLAGGYNEQFF	TGTGCCAGCAGCCCCACTCTAGCGGGAGGGTACAATGAGCAGTTCTTC
TRBJ2-5	TRBD1	TRBV5-1	few	CASRQGEETQYF	TGCGCCAGCAGGCAGGGGGAAGAGACCCAGTACTTC
TRBJ1-1	-	TRBV30	-	CAWSGRISGTEAFF	TGTGCCTGGAGCGGACGGATATCTGGAACTGAAGCTTTCTTT
TRBJ2-7	-	TRBV30	-	CAWKVQNYEQYF	TGTGCCTGGAAAGTACAAAACTACGAGCAGTACTTC
TRBJ2-7	-	TRBV20-1	few	CSARDYGRAVSEQYF	TGCAGTGCTAGAGATTATGGCAGGGCGGTCTCCGAGCAGTACTTC
TRBJ2-5	-	TRBV7-9	-	CASSSLSQQETQYF	TGTGCCAGCAGCTCCCTGTCCCAACAAGAGACCCAGTACTTC
TRBJ2-2	TRBD2	TRBV7-2	-	CASSLRLAANTGELFF	TGTGCCAGCAGCCTCCGACTAGCGGCGAACACCGGGGAGCTGTTTTTT
TRBJ2-1	TRBD1	TRBV5-1	few	CASSLYPGGNEQFF	TGCGCCAGCAGCTTGTATCCAGGGGGCAATGAGCAGTTCTTC
TRBJ2-5	-	TRBV6-6	many	CASSTIQETQYF	TGTGCCAGCAGTACGATCCAAGAGACCCAGTACTTC
TRBJ2-6	TRBD1	TRBV12-3/TRBV12-4	few	CASSDRATTGANVLTF	TGTGCCAGCAGTGACAGGGCAACTACTGGGGCCAACGTCCTGACTTTC
TRBJ2-3	TRBD2	TRBV9	-	CASSDNRGLAESTDTQYF	TGTGCCAGCAGCGACAACCGTGGACTAGCGGAGAGCACAGATACGCAGTATTTT
TRBJ1-6	-	TRBV7-3	-	CASSSGTNNSPLHF	TGTGCCAGCAGCTCAGGGACGAATAATTCACCCCTCCACTTT
TRBJ2-3	TRBD2	TRBV7-9	few	CASSERESTDTQYF	TGTGCCAGCAGCGAGCGGGAAAGCACAGATACGCAGTATTTT
TRBJ2-5	-	TRBV7-9	once	CASSLVKSIQETQYF	TGTGCCAGCAGCTTAGTCAAGTCAATCCAAGAGACCCAGTACTTC
TRBJ2-7	-	TRBV28	-	CASSMFYEQYF	TGTGCCAGCAGTATGTTCTACGAGCAGTACTTC
TRBJ2-1	TRBD2	TRBV5-1	many	CASSLPGLAAYNEQFF	TGCGCCAGCAGCTTACCGGGACTAGCGGCCTACAATGAGCAGTTCTTC
TRBJ2-2	TRBD2	TRBV7-2	few	CASSLGSSGRRGTGELFF	TGTGCCAGCAGCTTAGGTTCGAGCGGGAGGCGAGGCACCGGGGAGCTGTTTTTT
TRBJ2-1	TRBD2	TRBV7-7	-	CASSLIPGTSGSGEQFF	TGTGCTAGCAGCTTAATCCCTGGGACTAGCGGGAGCGGTGAGCAGTTCTTC
TRBJ2-1	-	TRBV5-1	few	CASSLGPANEQFF	TGCGCCAGCAGCTTGGGGCCAGCTAATGAGCAGTTCTTC
TRBJ2-1	-	TRBV12-3/TRBV12-4	few	CASGSGIYEQFF	TGTGCCAGCGGATCCGGTATTTATGAGCAGTTCTTC
TRBJ1-6	-	TRBV7-6	few	CASSRNTGNNSPLHF	TGTGCCAGCAGTCGAAACACAGGAAACAATTCACCCCTCCACTTT
TRBJ2-7	-	TRBV5-4	few	CASSPQVFSYEQYF	TGTGCCAGCAGCCCACAGGTTTTCTCCTACGAGCAGTACTTC
TRBJ1-1	-	TRBV7-6	many	CASSLEVNTEAFF	TGTGCCAGCAGCTTAGAGGTGAACACTGAAGCTTTCTTT